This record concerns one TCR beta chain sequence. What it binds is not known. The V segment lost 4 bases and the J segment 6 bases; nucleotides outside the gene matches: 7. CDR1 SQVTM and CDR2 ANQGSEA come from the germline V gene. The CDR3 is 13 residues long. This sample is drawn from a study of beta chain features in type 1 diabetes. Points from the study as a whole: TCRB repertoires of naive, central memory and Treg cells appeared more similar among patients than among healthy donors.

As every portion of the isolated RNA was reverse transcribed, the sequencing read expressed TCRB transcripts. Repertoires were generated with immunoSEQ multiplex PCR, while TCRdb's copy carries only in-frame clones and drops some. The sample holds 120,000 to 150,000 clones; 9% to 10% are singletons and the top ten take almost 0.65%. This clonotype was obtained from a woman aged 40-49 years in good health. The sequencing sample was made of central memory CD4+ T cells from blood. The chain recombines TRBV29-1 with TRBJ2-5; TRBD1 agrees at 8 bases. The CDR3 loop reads CSVGTGSGKTQYF. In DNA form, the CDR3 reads TGCAGCGTTGGGACAGGGTCGGGGAAGACCCAGTACTTC.